This T cell receptor (beta chain) was found in a study of regulatory T cells in long-lasting Graves disease. This CDR3 has 15 residues. Trimming removed 0 bases from V and 5 bases from J; junction bases left unmatched: 6. Germline V CDR1 and CDR2: SGHTA, FQGTGA. This clonotype was counted ten times or more. Arm-PCR of CDR3 regions with iRepertoire HTBI primers generated TCR beta libraries. TCRdb reprocessed the multiplex PCR reads with MiXCR, giving one entry per CDR3 protein. This table has hundreds of thousands of distinct CDR3 sequences, about 11% appearing once. Time point of the sample: newly diagnosed GD, antithyroid drugs for less than 3 months. From PBMCs, RNA was extracted and then used to make the TCR library. These records were also assigned to another study, of T cells in Graves' hyperthyroidism and ophthalmopathy.

The chain carries TRBV7-3 and TRBJ2-5; 7 nucleotides agree with TRBD2. This material consisted of peripheral blood mononuclear cells (PBMCs), taken at new diagnosis, from a patient treated with antithyroid drugs. The source is a woman under 40 with Graves disease. The CDR3 here is CASSLTGGSGETQYF. CDR3 nucleotides: TGTGCCAGCAGCTTAACCGGGGGGTCCGGTGAGACCCAGTACTTC. Variable domain in full (rest from reference TRBV7-3 and TRBJ2-5): GAGVSQTPSNKVTEKGKYVELRCDPISGHTALYWYRQSLGQGPEFLIYFQGTGAADDSGLPNDRFFAVRPEGSVSTLKIQRTERGDSAVYLCASSLTGGSGETQYFGPGTRLLVL.